This TCR beta chain was observed in a study of tumor and adjacent non-tumor tissue in lung cancer. Across the whole study: The patients, 10 men and five or six women, were roughly 30 to 76 with stage I to III disease. Samples averaged about 3.8 million productive TCRbeta reads each.

This sample's RNA came from whole unsorted tissue. This non-tumor lung sample came from over 3 cm beyond the tumor edge. V lost 5 bases to trimming and J lost 9 bases, with 19 bases between them. The CDR3 has 14 amino acids. Germline V gene lookup returns CDR1 MNHEY and CDR2 SVGAGI. Study results and limitations: Higher tumor TCR diversity was associated with shorter survival. Normal lung showed higher cumulative top 100 clone frequency than tumor.

Details on this clonotype: Its antigen is undetermined.

A modified ARM-PCR protocol with three rounds of nested PCR amplified TCRbeta. TCRdb fed the multiplex PCR reads into MiXCR, producing one record per CDR3 protein. This sample has about 80,000 distinct CDR3 sequences, with roughly 80% found just once. The receptor was derived from a man aged 55 to 70 with non-small cell lung cancer. This chain connects TRBV6-5 to TRBJ2-5; either TRBD1 or TRBD2 may supply D (5 bases each). What was sequenced was distant non-tumor lung tissue. CDR3 loop: CASSDTGTVVAQYF. CDR3 nucleotide sequence: TGTGCCAGCAGTGATACCGGGACCGTTGTGGCCCAGTACTTC.